These 10 T cell receptor beta chains were all obtained from the same sample, sequenced in a study of T cells in Graves' hyperthyroidism and ophthalmopathy. The investigators amplified TCR beta CDR3 regions from RNA transcripts. RT-PCR in the first round (using the HTBI primer set) targeted the TCR CDR3. A single record per CDR3 protein comes from TCRdb applying MiXCR to the multiplex PCR reads. The sample carries 300,000 to 450,000 distinct CDR3 sequences, roughly 25% recorded once. What was sequenced was blood. Receptors originate from a middle-aged man with Graves' hyperthyroidism.

There are a few counts of this clonotype. The chain employs TRBV6-6 and TRBJ1-5; 7 bases align to TRBD1. Germline V CDR1 and CDR2: MNHNY, SVGAGI (reference sequence). The CDR3 is made up of 16 amino acids. Trimming took 2 bases from V and 0 from J; bases not matched to a gene: 4. This chain's CDR3 is CASSYRGPDSNQPQHF. The CDR3 DNA is TGTGCCAGCAGTTACAGGGGGCCAGATAGCAATCAGCCCCAGCATTTT.

The gene calls are TRBV19 and TRBJ2-7; 8 nucleotides align to TRBD1. Germline values: CDR1 LNHDA, CDR2 SQIVND (reference sequence). The junction had 6 bases not matched to a gene; V was cut back by 6 bases and J by 2 bases. The CDR3 is 14 amino acids. CDR3 sequence: CASSDRGITYEQYF. CDR3 sequence (DNA): TGTGCCAGTAGCGACAGGGGCATAACCTACGAGCAGTACTTC.

The V call is TRBV3-1, the J call TRBJ2-5, with TRBD1 matching 9 bases. V shed 8 bases and J 2 bases; nucleotides not matched to a gene: 3. The CDR3 has 13 amino acids. CDR1 is LGHDT, CDR2 YNNKEL, per germline (reference sequence). CDR3 region: CASGDRGQETQYF. As DNA, the CDR3 is TGTGCCAGCGGTGACAGGGGGCAAGAGACCCAGTACTTC.

This clonotype was counted many times. The chain uses TRBV7-2 and TRBJ2-7; the match to TRBD2 covers 11 bases. CDR3 length: 15 residues. CDR1 and CDR2 from the germline V gene are SGHTA and FQGNSA. The V and J ends lost 5 bases and 1 base, in that order; junction bases with no gene match: 4. The CDR3 DNA follows: TGTGCCAGCAGCCCTGGGACTAGCGGATCCTACGAGCAGTACTTC. Protein product: CASSPGTSGSYEQYF. Full variable domain (outside the CDR3, taken from reference TRBV7-2 and TRBJ2-7): GAGVSQSPSNKVTEKGKDVELRCDPISGHTALYWYRQSLGQGLEFLIYFQGNSAPDKSGLPSDRFSAERTGGSVSTLTIQRTQQEDSAVYLCASSPGTSGSYEQYFGPGTRLTVT.

This clonotype was observed at least ten times. The CDR3: CASSFGAEPYEQYF. The CDR3 bases are TGTGCCAGCAGCTTTGGGGCAGAGCCCTACGAGCAGTACTTC. This chain links TRBV7-9 with TRBJ2-7, with a weak D call TRBD1 (5 bases). The V end was cut by 3 bases, the J end by 2 bases, with 11 bases between. This CDR3 is built from 14 residues. In germline, CDR1 is SEHNR, CDR2 FQNEAQ (reference sequence).

This clonotype was counted at least ten times. The chain recombines TRBV27 with TRBJ2-1, with 8 nucleotides matching TRBD2. This CDR3 has 15 residues. Germline V gene data show CDR1 as MNHEY and CDR2 as SMNVEV (reference sequence). The J segment lost 1 base and the V segment lost 5 bases, leaving 4 bases of the junction unmatched. CDR3 DNA sequence: TGTGCCAGCAGTCTACTAGCGGCTTCCTACAATGAGCAGTTCTTC. Encoded protein: CASSLLAASYNEQFF.

This clonotype has just a few counts. The chain couples TRBV6-5 to TRBJ1-1; TRBD1 is a possible D gene (6 bases). The CDR3 sequence is 13 residues long. Germline V gene lookup returns CDR1 MNHEY and CDR2 SVGAGI. Trimming left V 9 bases short and J 6 bases short, with 17 bases between. This CDR3 reads CASLVGGAAEAFF. The CDR3 DNA reads as TGTGCCAGTCTTGTCGGGGGGGCGGCTGAAGCTTTCTTT.

This chain links TRBV12-3 or TRBV12-4 with TRBJ1-3; maybe TRBD1 (5 bases). The ends were cut back, 7 bases at V and 0 bases at J, with 22 bases in the middle. The CDR3 is 18 residues long. The CDR3 DNA follows: TGTGCCAGCATCGGGGATAGACCGGGACCTTCCTCTGGAAACACCATATATTTT. Translated: CASIGDRPGPSSGNTIYF.

Many counts were recorded for this clonotype. J is TRBJ1-2 and V is TRBV6-1; D is possibly TRBD1 (6 bases). The V and J ends lost 5 bases and 0 bases respectively, with 13 bases between them. The germline gives CDR1 MNHNS, CDR2 SASEGT. This CDR3 contains 15 residues. The CDR3 DNA is TGTGCCAGCAGTTATATTGGACAGACTAACTATGGCTACACCTTC. Translating it yields CASSYIGQTNYGYTF.

In its sample, this clonotype was seen a few times. The V gene is TRBV5-1, the J gene TRBJ2-7; unclear D gene. V was pared by 1 base and J by 2 bases, with 10 bases between. Germline CDR1 reads SGHRS; CDR2 reads YFSETQ. This CDR3 has 14 amino acids. The CDR3 DNA is TGCGCCAGCAGCTTGTTCGACGGCCCCTACGAGCAGTACTTC. Its protein product is CASSLFDGPYEQYF. The full variable domain, in which reference TRBV5-1 and TRBJ2-7 provide the parts outside the CDR3, is KAGVTQTPRYLIKTRGQQVTLSCSPISGHRSVSWYQQTPGQGLQFLFEYFSETQRNKGNFPGRFSGRQFSNSRSEMNVSTLELGDSALYLCASSLFDGPYEQYFGPGTRLTVT.